The 27 T cell receptor beta chains below all came from one sample that was sequenced in a study of post-analysis software for immune sequencing data. Study findings and constraints: A handful of TRBV segments appeared more often in patients than in controls, and TRBV5-6, TRBV5-1 and TRBV20-1 were among these.

Their cognate antigens are unknown. TCR beta libraries were prepared from cDNA with unique molecular identifiers. TCRdb itself ran the PCR reads through MiXCR, one entry per CDR3 protein. Seen here are about 820,000 distinct CDR3 sequences, about 57% observed once, and the top ten hold approximately 4.3%. The source material was blood. The source of these receptors is a girl between 10 and 17 years old with multiple sclerosis.

CDR3 loop: CASSYDGGRAGHTQYF. The CDR3 DNA reads as TGTGCCAGCAGTTACGACGGCGGGAGGGCCGGACATACGCAGTATTTT. The chain has TRBV6-5 and TRBJ2-3; 9 bases map to TRBD2. CDR1 MNHEY and CDR2 SVGAGI come from the germline V gene. J lost 7 bases, V lost 2 bases, and 10 bases had no gene match. The CDR3 runs 16 residues.

V usage is TRBV5-1 and J usage is TRBJ2-7; D is undetermined. Germline V lookup: CDR1 SGHRS, CDR2 YFSETQ. The length of the CDR3 is 15 residues. V lost 4 bases to trimming and J lost 5 bases, with 19 bases between them. The CDR3 here is CASSPYQTTLDEQYF. DNA of the CDR3: TGCGCCAGCAGCCCCTACCAAACCACCTTGGACGAGCAGTACTTC.

There are a few counts of this clonotype. This chain connects TRBV7-9 to TRBJ1-2; D possibly corresponds to TRBD1 (5 bases). The CDR3 has 19 residues. V lost 1 base, J lost 2 bases, and 23 bases lay in between. Germline values: CDR1 SEHNR, CDR2 FQNEAQ (reference sequence). The DNA for the CDR3 is TGTGCCAGCAGCTTAGTTCTAGGACATCCTGCTCCCCGGAACTATGGCTACACCTTC. This gives the protein CASSLVLGHPAPRNYGYTF.

The rearrangement links TRBV12-3 or TRBV12-4 to TRBJ1-1; D unclear. This CDR3 comprises 14 residues. V shed 3 bases and J shed 4 bases, with 12 bases lying between them. The CDR3 region is CASSLVAEGTEAFF. The CDR3 DNA reads TGTGCCAGCAGTTTGGTCGCCGAGGGCACTGAAGCTTTCTTT.

The genes are TRBV5-1 and TRBJ1-2; possible D gene TRBD1, 5 bases. V lost 3 bases and J lost 7, with 13 bases in between. The CDR3 has 13 residues. In germline, CDR1 is SGHRS, CDR2 YFSETQ. CDR3: CASSSAQGFGYTF. Here the CDR3 DNA reads TGCGCCAGCAGCTCGGCCCAGGGATTTGGCTACACCTTC.

CDR3: CASSLLGTSSYEQFF. DNA of the CDR3: TGTGCCAGCAGTTTATTGGGGACTAGCAGCTATGAGCAGTTCTTC. V and J are TRBV27 and TRBJ2-1; TRBD2 aligns across 9 bases. In germline, CDR1 is MNHEY, CDR2 SMNVEV (reference sequence). The V segment lost 1 base and the J segment 8 bases; nucleotides outside the gene matches: 6. The CDR3 loop spans 15 amino acids.

This clonotype was recorded a few times. V is TRBV6-5 and J is TRBJ1-1, with no clear D. With 6 bases removed from V and 1 base from J, the gap between germline ends came to 12 bases. Looked up from germline, CDR1 is MNHEY and CDR2 is SVGAGI. The CDR3 spans 14 residues. The CDR3, as DNA: TGTGCCAGCAGCTTACTGGATTCGAACACTGAAGCTTTCTTT. Protein: CASSLLDSNTEAFF.

The chain carries TRBV9 and TRBJ2-4, with 8 bases aligning to TRBD2. CDR1 SGDLS and CDR2 YYNGEE come from the germline V gene. V was pared by 0 bases and J by 13 bases, with 12 bases of the junction left unmatched. The CDR3 is 15 amino acids. The CDR3 sequence: CASSVAVGLGEGQYF. The CDR3 nucleotides are TGTGCCAGCAGCGTAGCTGTGGGACTAGGAGAGGGGCAGTACTTC.

This clonotype was counted between two and nine times. V is TRBV7-9 and J is TRBJ2-7; D is possibly TRBD1 (8 bases). V dropped 1 base and J dropped 5 bases, with 24 bases sitting between them. This CDR3 comprises 18 residues. Germline V gives CDR1 SEHNR, CDR2 FQNEAQ (reference sequence). CDR3 in DNA: TGTGCCAGCAGCTTAGGGGAGGGTCCAGGACAGGGAGGCAACGAGCAGTACTTC. This codes for CASSLGEGPGQGGNEQYF.

A few counts support this clonotype. This chain links TRBV15 with TRBJ2-7; TRBD1 agrees at 8 bases. The ends lost 4 bases at V and 6 bases at J; junction bases unmatched: 11. Germline CDR1 LNHNV, CDR2 YYDKDF (reference sequence). This CDR3 has 15 residues. The DNA for the CDR3 is TGTGCCACCAGCAATACACGAGGAACAGGGGGCGAGCAGTACTTC. It yields the protein CATSNTRGTGGEQYF.

This clonotype has only a few counts. The V call is TRBV5-1, the J call TRBJ2-1, with TRBD2 as a possible D gene (5 bases). CDR3 length: 16 residues. The germline V gene has CDR1 SGHRS and CDR2 YFSETQ. The V and J ends lost 1 base and 5 bases respectively, with 16 bases between them. CDR3 protein: CASSLRRGIGNNEQFF. The CDR3 bases are TGCGCCAGCAGCTTGAGAAGAGGGATCGGAAACAATGAGCAGTTCTTC.

V is TRBV7-8 and J is TRBJ2-3, with TRBD2 matching over 11 bases. Germline V gives CDR1 SGHVS, CDR2 FQNEAQ. V lost 5 bases, J lost 5 bases, and 6 bases stayed unmatched. The CDR3 spans 15 residues. CDR3 residues: CASSPILAGEDTQYF. The DNA for the CDR3 is TGTGCCAGCAGCCCGATACTAGCGGGAGAAGATACGCAGTATTTT.

This clonotype was found a few times. This CDR3 is CASSEGTGGADTQYF. The CDR3 DNA reads as TGTGCCAGCAGTGAAGGGACAGGGGGCGCAGATACGCAGTATTTT. The J gene is TRBJ2-3, the V gene TRBV6-1; TRBD1 agrees at 11 bases. This CDR3 region has 15 residues. The germline V gene has CDR1 MNHNS and CDR2 SASEGT. V lost 1 base and J lost 4; bases outside the gene matches: 1.

CDR3 protein: CASSFSSTGDTEAFF. CDR3 bases: TGTGCCAGCAGTTTTTCCTCGACTGGAGACACTGAAGCTTTCTTT. This rearrangement joins TRBV12-3 or TRBV12-4 to TRBJ1-1; D is undetermined. The germline V and J ends were trimmed by 3 bases and 3 bases, with 14 bases remaining between them. The CDR3 extends over 15 amino acids.

This clonotype has a single count. The CDR3 coding sequence is TGTGCCAGCAGCCCCCTGGGACGTTTCCCCTATGGCTACACCTTC. Its translation is CASSPLGRFPYGYTF. The chain is built from TRBV27 and TRBJ1-2, with a tentative D call TRBD1 (5 bases). CDR3 length: 15 amino acids. CDR1 is MNHEY and CDR2 is SMNVEV in the germline V gene (reference sequence). V lost 6 bases and J 4 bases, leaving 18 bases between the germline ends.

The gene calls are TRBV29-1 and TRBJ1-1, with D unclear. V was trimmed by 3 bases and J by 0 bases, leaving 5 bases between them. In germline, CDR1 is SQVTM, CDR2 ANQGSEA. This CDR3 has 12 amino acids. CDR3 nucleotides: TGCAGCGTTGATAAAGTGAACACTGAAGCTTTCTTT. Amino acids: CSVDKVNTEAFF.

The chain is built from TRBV4-1 and TRBJ2-1; possibly TRBD1 for D (6 bases). Germline V lookup: CDR1 MGHRA, CDR2 YSYEKL. CDR3 length: 17 amino acids. V lost 4 bases and J lost 7, with 23 bases in between. CDR3 DNA sequence: TGCGCCAGCAGCCTCCTACCCCCGGGACAAATTGTTAATGAGCAGTTCTTC. It yields the protein CASSLLPPGQIVNEQFF.

J is TRBJ1-5 and V is TRBV4-1, with D possibly matching TRBD1 (5 bases). Deletions cut 0 bases from V and 0 bases from J, with 9 bases between. The CDR3 is made up of 16 amino acids. CDR1 and CDR2 (germline): MGHRA, YSYEKL. The CDR3 protein is CASSQERGYSNQPQHF. As DNA, the CDR3 is TGCGCCAGCAGCCAAGAGAGGGGATATAGCAATCAGCCCCAGCATTTT.

This rearrangement joins TRBV20-1 to TRBJ2-5, with D tentatively TRBD1 (5 bases). The CDR3 runs to 12 residues. The germline gives CDR1 DFQATT, CDR2 SNEGSKA (reference sequence). V was pared by 0 bases and J by 11 bases, with 13 bases between. The CDR3 here is CSARDTGREQYF. CDR3 nucleotide sequence: TGCAGTGCTAGAGATACAGGTCGAGAGCAGTACTTC.

The rearrangement uses TRBV20-1 and TRBJ2-1, with 7 bases aligning to TRBD2. This CDR3 region has 15 residues. Germline assignment: CDR1 DFQATT and CDR2 SNEGSKA (reference sequence). Trimming cost V 4 bases and J 0 bases; bases outside gene matches: 6. The DNA for the CDR3 is TGCAGTGCTATGCACCGGACTAGCTCCTACAATGAGCAGTTCTTC. Its protein is CSAMHRTSSYNEQFF.

The chain couples TRBV12-3 or TRBV12-4 to TRBJ2-1, with TRBD2 identical over 11 bases. The CDR3 totals 15 residues. Losses at the gene ends were 7 bases for V and 7 bases for J; bases not matched to a gene: 9. The CDR3 region is CASNPLAGVGNEQFF. CDR3 sequence (DNA): TGTGCCAGCAACCCACTAGCGGGAGTGGGGAATGAGCAGTTCTTC.

This clonotype was found a few times. The DNA of the CDR3 is TGTGCCAGTAGTCGAAGAGCCGGGGAGCTGTTTTTT. Its translation: CASSRRAGELFF. The chain joins TRBV19 to TRBJ2-2; D is ambiguous. The CDR3 extends over 12 amino acids. Germline V gene sequence: CDR1 LNHDA, CDR2 SQIVND (reference sequence). Trimming removed 5 bases at V and 6 bases at J, with 7 bases between.

V usage is TRBV2 and J usage is TRBJ2-6; no clear D. V was shortened by 2 bases and J by 0 bases, with 5 bases between the two germline ends. Germline V gene data show CDR1 as SNHLY and CDR2 as FYNNEI. The CDR3 runs to 15 residues. In nucleotides, the CDR3 is TGTGCCAGCAGTGAATCCCCCTCTGGGGCCAACGTCCTGACTTTC. Its protein product is CASSESPSGANVLTF.

CDR3 sequence: CASSYSTASGMYEQYF. The CDR3 nucleotides are TGTGCCAGCAGTTACTCGACGGCTAGCGGGATGTACGAGCAGTACTTC. V gene TRBV6-5 combines with J gene TRBJ2-4, with 9 positions matching TRBD2. Gene TRBJ2-7 matches the end of the DNA better, so the J call may be wrong. Germline CDR1 MNHEY, CDR2 SVGAGI. The CDR3 spans 16 residues.

On this clonotype: A much more abundant neighbour one base away suggests this may be a read error. The rearrangement links TRBV4-1 to TRBJ1-5; D remains ambiguous. Germline V gives CDR1 MGHRA, CDR2 YSYEKL. CDR3 length: 15 residues. V lost 2 bases and J 7 bases, leaving 15 bases between the germline ends. The CDR3 reads CASSQSVARKQPQHF. CDR3 bases: TGCGCCAGCAGCCAATCCGTAGCTAGAAAACAGCCCCAGCATTTT.

The gene calls are TRBV5-1 and TRBJ2-3, with a tentative D call TRBD2 (5 bases). Germline V gene data show CDR1 as SGHRS and CDR2 as YFSETQ. Trimming took 0 bases from V and 3 from J, leaving 14 bases between them. The CDR3 runs 16 residues. As DNA, the CDR3 is TGCGCCAGCAGCTTGGGTCAAGCGGTGAGGACAGATACGCAGTATTTT. As protein: CASSLGQAVRTDTQYF.

The V call is TRBV5-4, the J call TRBJ2-7; D tentatively fits TRBD1 or TRBD2 (6 bases each). This CDR3 region has 13 residues. From germline, CDR1 is SGHNT and CDR2 YYREEE (reference sequence). V gave up 2 bases and J gave up 7 bases, with 13 bases separating them. CDR3 in amino acids: CASSFRGGKEQYF. The CDR3 bases are TGTGCCAGCAGCTTCAGGGGCGGGAAGGAGCAGTACTTC. The full variable domain, its missing parts supplied by reference TRBV5-4 and TRBJ2-7, is ETGVTQSPTHLIKTRGQQVTLRCSSQSGHNTVSWYQQALGQGPQFIFQYYREEENGRGNFPPRFSGLQFPNYSSELNVNALELDDSALYLCASSFRGGKEQYFGPGTRLTVT.